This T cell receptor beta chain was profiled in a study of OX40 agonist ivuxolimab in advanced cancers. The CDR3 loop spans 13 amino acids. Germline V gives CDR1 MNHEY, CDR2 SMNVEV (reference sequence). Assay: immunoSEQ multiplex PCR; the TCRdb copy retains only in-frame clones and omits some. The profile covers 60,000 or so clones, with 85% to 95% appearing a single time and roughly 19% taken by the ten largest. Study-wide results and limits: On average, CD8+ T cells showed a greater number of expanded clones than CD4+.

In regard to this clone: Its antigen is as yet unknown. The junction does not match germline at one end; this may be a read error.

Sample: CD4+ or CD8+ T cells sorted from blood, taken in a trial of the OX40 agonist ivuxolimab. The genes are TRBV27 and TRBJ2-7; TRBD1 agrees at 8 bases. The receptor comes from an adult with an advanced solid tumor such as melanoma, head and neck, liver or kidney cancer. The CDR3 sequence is CASTPRAGGFSFF. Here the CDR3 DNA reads TGTGCCAGCACCCCTCGGGCAGGGGGCTTTAGTTTCTTC.